The rows below give T cell receptor beta chains drawn from one sample of a study of cytomegalovirus exposure and HLA in healthy donors. Data came from immunoSEQ multiplex PCR; TCRdb stores just in-frame clones and leaves some out. The sample contains about 56,000 clones, 93% of which appear only once. The sequencing sample was made of PBMCs. The receptors derive from a young woman in good health and CMV-seropositive. Each CDR3 is given with its conserved first and last residue. Each record gives: V gene, D gene, J gene, clone size, CDR3 DNA, CDR3 protein. D genes are given only for firm matches. Not all rows give a size; the values are once, few, many and, for expanded clones, a class.

v_call: TRBV5-1
d_call: .
j_call: TRBJ2-7
clone_size: .
cdr3_nt: TGCGCCAGCAGCTTGGATCAGGCATTGTACGAGCAGTACTTC
cdr3_aa: CASSLDQALYEQYF

v_call: TRBV5-1
d_call: TRBD2
j_call: TRBJ2-1
clone_size: .
cdr3_nt: TGCGCCAGCAGCGTCACTAGCGGGGGGGTCTACAATGAGCAGTTCTTC
cdr3_aa: CASSVTSGGVYNEQFF

v_call: TRBV6-1
d_call: .
j_call: TRBJ1-6
clone_size: .
cdr3_nt: TGTGCCAGCAGCACCGGACAGAGGGTTAATTCACCCCTCCACTTT
cdr3_aa: CASSTGQRVNSPLHF

v_call: TRBV27
d_call: .
j_call: TRBJ2-7
clone_size: once
cdr3_nt: TGTGCCAGCCGCGGCCGGTCTGGCGACTACGAGCAGTACTTC
cdr3_aa: CASRGRSGDYEQYF

v_call: TRBV19
d_call: .
j_call: TRBJ1-1
clone_size: .
cdr3_nt: TGTGCCAGTATCAATGAGGCAGTGGTGAACACTGAAGCTTTCTTT
cdr3_aa: CASINEAVVNTEAFF

v_call: TRBV29-1
d_call: TRBD1
j_call: TRBJ1-4
clone_size: .
cdr3_nt: TGCAGCGTTGTCGGGACAGGGGAAAAACTGTTTTTT
cdr3_aa: CSVVGTGEKLFF

v_call: TRBV29-1
d_call: .
j_call: TRBJ1-1
clone_size: .
cdr3_nt: TGCAGCGTAACTCCAGGGGACACTGAAGCTTTCTTT
cdr3_aa: CSVTPGDTEAFF

v_call: TRBV5-1
d_call: .
j_call: TRBJ1-1
clone_size: .
cdr3_nt: TGCGCCAGCAGCTTGGCCTTCGCAGGGGCCCTGAACACTGAAGCTTTCTTT
cdr3_aa: CASSLAFAGALNTEAFF

v_call: TRBV29-1
d_call: .
j_call: TRBJ2-1
clone_size: .
cdr3_nt: TGCAGCGTTGAGGACCTCAGGGGGGTTAATGAGCAGTTCTTC
cdr3_aa: CSVEDLRGVNEQFF

v_call: TRBV10-2
d_call: TRBD2
j_call: TRBJ2-1
clone_size: once
cdr3_nt: TGCGCCTCTAGCGGGGGGGCCTATGAGCAGTTCTTC
cdr3_aa: CASSGGAYEQFF

v_call: TRBV19
d_call: .
j_call: TRBJ2-2
clone_size: .
cdr3_nt: TGTGCCAGTACCTCGGCAGGCTTCCCTGCCGGGGAGCTGTTTTTT
cdr3_aa: CASTSAGFPAGELFF

v_call: TRBV11-1
d_call: .
j_call: TRBJ2-2
clone_size: .
cdr3_nt: TGTGCCAGCAGCTCTGTAACCGGGGAGCTGTTTTTT
cdr3_aa: CASSSVTGELFF

v_call: TRBV15
d_call: TRBD2
j_call: TRBJ2-3
clone_size: once
cdr3_nt: TGTGCCACCAGCAGAGATAGTGGAGCGGGGGATGCAGATACGCAGTATTTT
cdr3_aa: CATSRDSGAGDADTQYF

v_call: TRBV9
d_call: .
j_call: TRBJ1-1
clone_size: .
cdr3_nt: TGTGCCAGCAGCGTAATTGGGAAAACAGGAACAGGTGAAGCTTTCTTT
cdr3_aa: CASSVIGKTGTGEAFF

v_call: TRBV28
d_call: TRBD1
j_call: TRBJ2-2
clone_size: .
cdr3_nt: TGTGCCAGCAGTTTAGAGGGACAGGGGAACACCGGGGAGCTGTTTTTT
cdr3_aa: CASSLEGQGNTGELFF

v_call: TRBV5-1
d_call: TRBD2
j_call: TRBJ2-7
clone_size: .
cdr3_nt: TGCGCCAGCAGCGGGGCTAGCGGGATCTCCTACGAGCAGTACTTC
cdr3_aa: CASSGASGISYEQYF

v_call: TRBV6-1
d_call: .
j_call: TRBJ1-1
clone_size: .
cdr3_nt: TGTGCCAGCCGGGGAGGGGGACCTGAAGCTTTCTTT
cdr3_aa: CASRGGGPEAFF

v_call: TRBV27
d_call: .
j_call: TRBJ1-5
clone_size: .
cdr3_nt: TGTGCCAGCAGCCGAACGGGGACCAGGGGCGCGGGTCAGCCCCAGCATTTT
cdr3_aa: CASSRTGTRGAGQPQHF

v_call: TRBV4-1
d_call: TRBD2
j_call: TRBJ2-2
clone_size: once
cdr3_nt: TGCGCCAGCAGCCACCGGGCCCGGGACTACCGCGGGAACACCGGGGAGCTGTTTTTT
cdr3_aa: CASSHRARDYRGNTGELFF

v_call: TRBV5-1
d_call: TRBD1
j_call: TRBJ1-4
clone_size: once
cdr3_nt: TGCGCCAGCAGCTCAGAGACAGGGACGAAACTGTTTTTT
cdr3_aa: CASSSETGTKLFF

v_call: TRBV11-2
d_call: .
j_call: TRBJ2-7
clone_size: .
cdr3_nt: TGTGCCAGCAGCTTAGTATCAGCCTACGAGCAGTACTTC
cdr3_aa: CASSLVSAYEQYF

v_call: TRBV6-5
d_call: .
j_call: TRBJ1-2
clone_size: .
cdr3_nt: TGTGCCAGCAGTCTCGACAGGAATGGCTACACCTTC
cdr3_aa: CASSLDRNGYTF

v_call: TRBV5-1
d_call: TRBD1
j_call: TRBJ1-3
clone_size: .
cdr3_nt: TGCGCCAGCAGCTTGGAAGGGACAGGGGGAACTGGAAACACCATATATTTT
cdr3_aa: CASSLEGTGGTGNTIYF

v_call: TRBV19
d_call: TRBD1
j_call: TRBJ2-7
clone_size: once
cdr3_nt: TGTGCCAGTAGTATAGTAATTCGGACAGGATTCATCTACGAGCAGTACTTC
cdr3_aa: CASSIVIRTGFIYEQYF

v_call: TRBV19
d_call: .
j_call: TRBJ1-2
clone_size: .
cdr3_nt: TGTGCCAGTAGTACTACAGCAGCCCGGCTCTATGGCTACACCTTC
cdr3_aa: CASSTTAARLYGYTF

v_call: TRBV14
d_call: TRBD1
j_call: TRBJ2-1
clone_size: .
cdr3_nt: TGTGCCAGCAGCCAAGCCTTCCGCAGGGGGCAGCAGTTCTTC
cdr3_aa: CASSQAFRRGQQFF

v_call: TRBV4-3
d_call: TRBD1
j_call: TRBJ1-4
clone_size: .
cdr3_nt: TGCGCCAGCAGCCGAGGGAAGGGACAGGGGGACGAAAAACTGTTTTTT
cdr3_aa: CASSRGKGQGDEKLFF

v_call: TRBV5-1
d_call: .
j_call: TRBJ2-1
clone_size: .
cdr3_nt: TGCGCCAGCAGCGCCCGGGATCTCGTTTTGGAGCAGTTCTTC
cdr3_aa: CASSARDLVLEQFF

v_call: TRBV9
d_call: .
j_call: TRBJ2-7
clone_size: .
cdr3_nt: TGTGCCAGCAGCGTAGAGGGGGAGGGGTTCGACGAGCAGTACTTC
cdr3_aa: CASSVEGEGFDEQYF

v_call: TRBV9
d_call: TRBD1
j_call: TRBJ2-5
clone_size: .
cdr3_nt: TGTGCCAGCAGCGAAGGGACAGTTATGCAAGAGACCCAGTACTTC
cdr3_aa: CASSEGTVMQETQYF

v_call: TRBV7-9
d_call: TRBD1
j_call: TRBJ2-7
clone_size: .
cdr3_nt: TGTGCCGCAGGACAGGTGCACGAGCAGTACTTC
cdr3_aa: CAAGQVHEQYF

v_call: TRBV7-9
d_call: .
j_call: TRBJ2-1
clone_size: once
cdr3_nt: TGTGCCAGCAGCTTAGAGGGACTCTCCCCTACCATCTTC
cdr3_aa: CASSLEGLSPTIF

v_call: TRBV28
d_call: .
j_call: TRBJ1-5
clone_size: .
cdr3_nt: TGTGCCAGCACCCTACCCCGTGGGCCCCAGCATTTT
cdr3_aa: CASTLPRGPQHF

v_call: TRBV19
d_call: .
j_call: TRBJ1-6
clone_size: .
cdr3_nt: TGTGCCAGTAGGCGGTCCAGGGTCCCGATTTCACCCCTCCACTTT
cdr3_aa: CASRRSRVPISPLHF

v_call: TRBV27
d_call: TRBD1
j_call: TRBJ2-7
clone_size: .
cdr3_nt: TGTGCCAGCAGTGTGACAGGGGGCCGTTTGTACGAGCAGTACTTC
cdr3_aa: CASSVTGGRLYEQYF

v_call: TRBV12-5
d_call: TRBD1
j_call: TRBJ1-1
clone_size: .
cdr3_nt: TGTGCTAGTGGGAACGACAGGGTCACTGAAGCTTTCTTT
cdr3_aa: CASGNDRVTEAFF

v_call: TRBV19
d_call: .
j_call: TRBJ2-6
clone_size: .
cdr3_nt: TGTGCCAGTAGTATAGACGCGGCCTCTGGGGCCAACGTCCTGACTTTC
cdr3_aa: CASSIDAASGANVLTF

v_call: TRBV7-2
d_call: .
j_call: TRBJ2-3
clone_size: .
cdr3_nt: TGTGCCAGCAGCTCCTATTCTAGGCCCGATACGCAGTATTTT
cdr3_aa: CASSSYSRPDTQYF

v_call: TRBV9
d_call: .
j_call: TRBJ1-1
clone_size: .
cdr3_nt: TGTGCCAGCAGCGTCGGGTACACTGAAGCTTTCTTT
cdr3_aa: CASSVGYTEAFF

v_call: TRBV6-6
d_call: TRBD1
j_call: TRBJ1-6
clone_size: .
cdr3_nt: TGTGCCAGCAGCTCCTTCGGGACAGCTAATAATTCACCCCTCCACTTT
cdr3_aa: CASSSFGTANNSPLHF

v_call: TRBV10-3
d_call: TRBD2
j_call: TRBJ2-5
clone_size: .
cdr3_nt: TGTGCCATCAGTGAGTCGTCCCTAGCGGGGGGGCAAGAGACCCAGTACTTC
cdr3_aa: CAISESSLAGGQETQYF

v_call: TRBV6-5
d_call: .
j_call: TRBJ1-1
clone_size: few
cdr3_nt: TGTGCCAGCAGTTACTTGGCCACTGAAGCTTTCTTT
cdr3_aa: CASSYLATEAFF

v_call: TRBV6-5
d_call: .
j_call: TRBJ2-7
clone_size: .
cdr3_nt: TGTGCCAGCAGTGTAGAAACCTACGAGCAGTACTTC
cdr3_aa: CASSVETYEQYF

v_call: TRBV28
d_call: .
j_call: TRBJ2-7
clone_size: .
cdr3_nt: TGTGCCAGCAGTTTACCCCCCTGGGCTACAGAACTTCGCTACGAGCAGTACTTC
cdr3_aa: CASSLPPWATELRYEQYF